Shown below are 8 T cell receptor beta chains from a single sample sequenced in a study of T cells after yellow fever vaccination. One entry per CDR3 protein results from TCRdb running MiXCR on the 5' RACE reads. The sample yields hundreds of thousands of distinct CDR3 sequences, approximately 15% seen once. Sample: PBMCs, taken on the day of the yellow fever booster vaccination. These receptors were collected from a man aged 30 to 39 who received the YFV17D yellow fever vaccine.

V is TRBV2 and J is TRBJ2-1; D may correspond to TRBD1 or TRBD2 (5 bases each). The CDR3 extends over 14 amino acids. The V end lost 6 bases, the J end lost 3 bases, and 12 bases lay between the germline ends. Germline lookup yields CDR1 SNHLY and CDR2 FYNNEI. This CDR3 is CASRAGGVYNEQFF. The CDR3 DNA sequence: TGTGCCAGCAGGGCTGGGGGAGTCTACAATGAGCAGTTCTTC.

This clonotype turned up a few times. V and J are TRBV5-1 and TRBJ1-1, with D perhaps TRBD1 (5 bases). The CDR3 loop spans 12 amino acids. Trimming removed 2 bases from V and 8 bases from J, with 10 bases in between. Looked up from germline, CDR1 is SGHRS and CDR2 is YFSETQ. The CDR3 loop reads CASSLPGVEAFF. Here the CDR3 DNA reads TGCGCCAGCAGCTTACCGGGGGTAGAAGCTTTCTTT.

This clonotype occurred a few times. This chain links TRBV5-1 with TRBJ2-7; D is ambiguous. Trimming pared 0 bases from V and 1 base from J, leaving 17 bases between. CDR3 length: 17 amino acids. Germline V gene sequence: CDR1 SGHRS, CDR2 YFSETQ. CDR3 in amino acids: CASSLAGFAADSYEQYF. Here the CDR3 DNA reads TGCGCCAGCAGCTTGGCCGGTTTCGCCGCCGATTCCTACGAGCAGTACTTC.

This clonotype showed up just a few times. This rearrangement joins TRBV5-6 to TRBJ2-1, with unresolved D. CDR3 length: 15 amino acids. Germline values: CDR1 SGHDT, CDR2 YYEEEE. The germline V and J ends were trimmed by 5 bases and 1 base, with 13 bases remaining between them. The CDR3 region has the DNA TGTGCCAGCAGAGTTGACCTTGGGTCCTACAATGAGCAGTTCTTC. Residues: CASRVDLGSYNEQFF. Complete variable domain (other parts from reference TRBV5-6 and TRBJ2-1): DAGVTQSPTHLIKTRGQQVTLRCSPKSGHDTVSWYQQALGQGPQFIFQYYEEEERQRGNFPDRFSGHQFPNYSSELNVNALLLGDSALYLCASRVDLGSYNEQFFGPGTRLTVL.

A few counts support this clonotype. The rearrangement joins TRBV7-9 to TRBJ2-3; D is possibly TRBD2 (6 bases). Germline CDR1 reads SEHNR; CDR2 reads FQNEAQ (reference sequence). Trimming took 5 bases from V and 2 from J, leaving 11 bases between them. This CDR3 has 14 amino acids. The CDR3 nucleotides are TGTGCCAGCAGCCCCGCGGGGAACACAGATACGCAGTATTTT. This encodes CASSPAGNTDTQYF.

Only a few counts were recorded for this clonotype. V gene TRBV7-2 combines with J gene TRBJ2-3; D is possibly TRBD1 or TRBD2 (5 bases each). Deletions cut 5 bases from V and 7 bases from J, with 19 bases between. This CDR3 contains 15 residues. Germline V gene lookup returns CDR1 SGHTA and CDR2 FQGNSA. The CDR3 loop is CASSESGTSFHTQYF. The CDR3 DNA is TGTGCCAGCAGCGAATCCGGGACCTCCTTCCATACGCAGTATTTT.

The rearrangement links TRBV18 to TRBJ2-5; D unresolved. Looked up from germline, CDR1 is KGHSH and CDR2 is LQKENI. The CDR3 covers 14 residues. V was pared by 0 bases and J by 5 bases, with 10 bases between. The CDR3 region is CASSPPSRYETQYF. The CDR3 bases are TGTGCCAGCTCACCACCGAGCCGGTATGAGACCCAGTACTTC. The full variable domain, in which reference TRBV18 and TRBJ2-5 provide the parts outside the CDR3, is NAGVMQNPRHLVRRRGQEARLRCSPMKGHSHVYWYRQLPEEGLKFMVYLQKENIIDESGMPKERFSAEFPKEGPSILRIQQVVRGDSAAYFCASSPPSRYETQYFGPGTRLLVL.

This clonotype was recorded a few times. This chain joins TRBV20-1 and TRBJ1-3; 9 nucleotides align to TRBD1. V dropped 3 bases and J dropped 4; count of bases not matched to a gene: 4. The CDR3 contains 14 residues. Per the germline V gene, CDR1 is DFQATT and CDR2 is SNEGSKA (reference sequence). The CDR3 spells CSASRTGVGNTIYF. The DNA of the CDR3 is TGCAGTGCTAGCCGGACAGGGGTCGGAAACACCATATATTTT.